These 18 T cell receptor beta chains came from one sample sequenced in a study of radiotherapy plus CTLA-4 blockade in lung cancer. Clones were sequenced by immunoSEQ multiplex PCR, and TCRdb holds only the in-frame ones, with some missing. There are 95,000 to 150,000 clones in the sample; just under 90% occur only once, and over 6% lies in the top ten. This specimen was peripheral blood, taken from a patient treated with radiotherapy plus ipilimumab. These receptors came from a human donor with non-small cell lung cancer that progressed on radiotherapy plus ipilimumab.

The J gene is TRBJ1-5, the V gene TRBV18; a possible D gene is TRBD1 (6 bases). Trimming stripped 5 bases from V and 6 bases from J, with 11 bases between. CDR1 and CDR2 from the germline V gene are KGHSH and LQKENI. This CDR3 spans 13 amino acids. CDR3 sequence: CASSDMGAQPQHF. CDR3 coding DNA: TGTGCCAGCTCAGATATGGGGGCTCAGCCCCAGCATTTT.

CDR3 protein: CASSPGTSSYNEQFF. The CDR3 bases are TGTGCCAGCAGTCCGGGGACTAGCAGCTACAATGAGCAGTTCTTC. The chain joins TRBV6-5 to TRBJ2-1; 9 bases agree with TRBD2. Trimming cost V 5 bases and J 3 bases; bases outside gene matches: 5. In germline, CDR1 is MNHEY, CDR2 SVGAGI. The CDR3 sequence is 15 residues long.

This chain uses TRBV6-6 with TRBJ2-1; no reliable D call. The CDR3 covers 16 residues. CDR1 is MNHNY and CDR2 is SVGAGI in the germline V gene (reference sequence). Deletions cut 7 bases from V and 0 bases from J, with 16 bases between. The CDR3 DNA is TGTGCCAGCATCGAGGACGGTAAGAGCTCCTACAATGAGCAGTTCTTC. Protein product: CASIEDGKSSYNEQFF.

The gene calls are TRBV18 and TRBJ2-7, with 7 bases lining up with TRBD1. CDR1 and CDR2 from the germline V gene are KGHSH and LQKENI. J lost 6 bases, V lost 2 bases, and 1 base had no gene match. The CDR3 spans 12 residues. CDR3 bases: TGTGCCAGCTCACCAACAGGGGCCGAGCAGTACTTC. It codes for CASSPTGAEQYF.

This chain links TRBV12-2 with TRBJ2-5; the D call in the table, TRBD2, was not verified against the DNA. TRBV12-2 is reported as a pseudogene. CDR3 length: 15 amino acids. CDR3 amino acids: CASPTRLAGAETQYF. CDR3 DNA: TGTGCAAGTCCCACCAGACTAGCGGGAGCTGAGACCCAGTACTTC.

CDR3 coding DNA: TGCGCCAGCTCCCGGACTAGCGAAACCTACGAGCAGTACTTC. This gives the protein CASSRTSETYEQYF. This chain uses TRBV5-1 with TRBJ2-7; 9 bases match TRBD2. Germline CDR1 SGHRS, CDR2 YFSETQ. The ends lost 7 bases at V and 2 bases at J; junction bases unmatched: 7. CDR3 length: 14 amino acids.

The table lists this clone with a count of one. The gene calls are TRBV7-2 and TRBJ1-2; D not certain. Trimming stripped 1 base from V and 2 bases from J, with 5 bases between. From germline, CDR1 is SGHTA and CDR2 FQGNSA. This CDR3 is 13 amino acids long. The CDR3 spells CASSLETNYGYTF. Here the CDR3 DNA reads TGTGCCAGCAGCTTAGAGACAAACTATGGCTACACCTTC. Variable domain in full (rest from reference TRBV7-2 and TRBJ1-2): GAGVSQSPSNKVTEKGKDVELRCDPISGHTALYWYRQSLGQGLEFLIYFQGNSAPDKSGLPSDRFSAERTGGSVSTLTIQRTQQEDSAVYLCASSLETNYGYTFGSGTRLTVV.

V and J are TRBV19 and TRBJ2-1; 14 bases line up with TRBD2. The length of the CDR3 is 19 residues. In germline, CDR1 is LNHDA, CDR2 SQIVND (reference sequence). Trimming cost V 4 bases and J 3 bases; bases outside gene matches: 11. The CDR3 loop reads CASSTRLAGGFSRYNEQFF. The CDR3 bases are TGTGCCAGTAGTACTCGACTAGCGGGAGGGTTCTCCCGCTACAATGAGCAGTTCTTC.

The genes are TRBV7-9 and TRBJ2-5; D might be TRBD1 (6 bases). Per the germline V gene, CDR1 is SEHNR and CDR2 is FQNEAQ (reference sequence). This CDR3 contains 16 residues. Trimming took 5 bases from V and 5 from J, leaving 21 bases between them. The CDR3 region has the DNA TGTGCCAGCAGCGTAACAGGGTTTGCCCCCGAGGAGACCCAGTACTTC. Translating it yields CASSVTGFAPEETQYF.

The table lists this clone with a few counts. The V and J genes are TRBV7-8 and TRBJ2-2, with 7 bases matching TRBD2. Germline loops: CDR1 SGHVS, CDR2 FQNEAQ. With V trimmed by 1 base and J by 5 bases, 10 bases remained unmatched. The CDR3 covers 17 residues. Here the CDR3 reads CASSLGGGVPGTGELFF. The CDR3 region has the DNA TGTGCCAGCAGCTTAGGCGGGGGAGTACCGGGGACCGGGGAGCTGTTTTTT.

The V gene is TRBV2, the J gene TRBJ2-2, with D tentatively TRBD1 or TRBD2 (5 bases each). Looked up from germline, CDR1 is SNHLY and CDR2 is FYNNEI. The CDR3 length is 15 residues. The V gene lost 3 bases and the J gene lost 3 bases, with 11 bases spanning the gap. The CDR3 DNA follows: TGTGCCAGCAGTGACCGGGTGGGACACACCGGGGAGCTGTTTTTT. Translated, it gives CASSDRVGHTGELFF.

The chain has TRBV30 and TRBJ2-7, with D hard to call. Trimming took off 2 bases at V and 5 bases at J, with 13 bases between the two ends. CDR3 length: 13 amino acids. Germline lookup yields CDR1 GTSNPN and CDR2 SVGIG (reference sequence). CDR3 DNA: TGTGCCTGGAGTTTTTACTTAAAAAACGAGCAGTACTTC. Amino acid sequence: CAWSFYLKNEQYF.

As concerns this clone: A read error may produce the germline difference seen at one junction end. V gene TRBV15 combines with J gene TRBJ1-2; 9 nucleotides line up with TRBD1. The CDR3 totals 15 residues. The germline V gene encodes CDR1 LNHNV and CDR2 YYDKDF (reference sequence). The CDR3 bases are TGTGCCACCAGTCTGGACAGGGGTACTAATTATGGCTACACCTTC. Encoded protein: CATSLDRGTNYGYTF.

The V gene is TRBV7-9, the J gene TRBJ1-2; the D gene is possibly TRBD1 (6 bases). Between the trimmed V and J ends, which lost 4 bases and 2 bases, there was a span of 17 bases. This CDR3 has 16 amino acids. Germline loops: CDR1 SEHNR, CDR2 FQNEAQ (reference sequence). This CDR3 is CASSSVQGPPNYGYTF. Here the CDR3 DNA reads TGTGCCAGCAGCTCAGTACAGGGCCCACCGAACTATGGCTACACCTTC.

The chain is built from TRBV27 and TRBJ2-5, with D perhaps TRBD1 or TRBD2 (6 bases each). The CDR3 extends over 17 amino acids. CDR1 and CDR2 from the germline V gene are MNHEY and SMNVEV (reference sequence). Trimming took 3 bases from V and 4 from J, leaving 21 bases between them. The CDR3 DNA is TGTGCCAGCAGTTTGGGCGGGACAAGAGTAACGAGAGAGACCCAGTACTTC. Residues: CASSLGGTRVTRETQYF.

This clone has only a few counts. This chain joins TRBV2 and TRBJ2-7, with D perhaps TRBD1 (8 bases). Trimming removed 6 bases at V and 4 bases at J, with 19 bases between. This CDR3 is built from 15 residues. CDR1 and CDR2 from the germline V gene are SNHLY and FYNNEI. This CDR3 is CASRGRAGGFYEQYF. CDR3 in DNA: TGTGCCAGCAGGGGGAGGGCAGGGGGCTTTTACGAGCAGTACTTC.

The chain recombines TRBV9 with TRBJ2-3; 8 positions agree with TRBD2. CDR1 is SGDLS, CDR2 YYNGEE, per germline. This CDR3 comprises 16 residues. The V segment lost 0 bases and the J segment 5 bases; nucleotides outside the gene matches: 8. The CDR3, as DNA: TGTGCCAGCAGCGTAGCGTCGGGACTAGAAGGAGATACGCAGTATTTT. It encodes CASSVASGLEGDTQYF.

The genes are TRBV7-6 and TRBJ2-1, with 7 bases aligning to TRBD1. J was trimmed by 5 bases and V by 0 bases; bases with no gene match: 10. CDR1 is SGHVS and CDR2 is FNYEAQ in the germline V gene. This CDR3 is built from 17 residues. CDR3 DNA sequence: TGTGCCAGCAGCTTAGCGGGACAGTCACCACGGAACAATGAGCAGTTCTTC. Protein product: CASSLAGQSPRNNEQFF.